The 17 T cell receptor beta chains given below trace back to one sample, sequenced in a study of technical replicates of blood from a few donors. The repertoire was sequenced with immunoSEQ multiplex PCR; TCRdb's copy has only in-frame clones and lacks some. The sample holds roughly 15,000 clones, about nine tenths seen once. The sample taken for sequencing was PBMCs. The source of these receptors is a human donor in good health.

This clone was seen more than once but under ten times. This rearrangement joins TRBV4-1 to TRBJ1-2; no clear D. Trimming shortened V by 0 bases and J by 2 bases, and 10 bases separated the two germline ends. Germline values: CDR1 MGHRA, CDR2 YSYEKL. The CDR3 contains 15 residues. The chain's CDR3 is CASSQEETVNYGYTF. For the CDR3, the DNA is TGCGCCAGCAGCCAAGAGGAAACAGTGAACTATGGCTACACCTTC.

The V and J genes are TRBV5-1 and TRBJ2-3; 10 positions agree with TRBD2. The germline V gene encodes CDR1 SGHRS and CDR2 YFSETQ. V trimming: 0 bases; J trimming: 2 bases; junction bases outside the gene matches: 6. The CDR3 runs to 17 residues. The CDR3 reads CASSLVASGRTTDTQYF. The DNA for the CDR3 is TGCGCCAGCAGCTTGGTTGCTAGCGGGAGAACCACAGATACGCAGTATTTT.

The CDR3 loop reads CASSVGQYYEQYF. In DNA, the CDR3 is TGTGCCAGCAGCGTAGGGCAGTACTACGAGCAGTACTTC. The chain employs TRBV9 and TRBJ2-7; unclear D gene. The CDR3 is 13 residues long. The germline gives CDR1 SGDLS, CDR2 YYNGEE. V was shortened by 0 bases and J by 3 bases, with 7 bases between the two germline ends.

In this sample, this clone turned up once. The chain recombines TRBV11-2 with TRBJ2-7; D may be TRBD1 (6 bases). CDR1 SGHAT and CDR2 FQNNGV come from the germline V gene. The length of the CDR3 is 15 residues. The germline V and J ends were trimmed by 0 bases and 3 bases, with 12 bases remaining between them. In DNA form, the CDR3 reads TGTGCCAGCAGCTTAGATCTGGCCAGGGGCTACGAGCAGTACTTC. Translation gives CASSLDLARGYEQYF.

The chain links TRBV19 to TRBJ2-7; 12 nucleotides match TRBD2. Germline-derived CDR1 and CDR2 are LNHDA and SQIVND (reference sequence). CDR3 length equals 17 residues. J lost 4 bases, V lost 4 bases, and 11 bases had no gene match. CDR3 in amino acids: CASSTGLAGLRGYEQYF. The DNA for the CDR3 is TGTGCCAGTAGTACAGGACTAGCGGGACTACGAGGTTACGAGCAGTACTTC.

The chain recombines TRBV7-2 with TRBJ2-3, with 14 bases that match TRBD2. Germline CDR1 SGHTA, CDR2 FQGNSA. The trim removed 5 bases at V and 14 bases at J, leaving 15 bases unmatched. This CDR3 is built from 16 residues. The chain's CDR3 is CASSPPLGTSGSPPYF. CDR3 DNA: TGTGCCAGCAGCCCCCCGTTAGGGACTAGCGGGAGTCCCCCGTATTTT. Together with reference TRBV7-2 and TRBJ2-3, the CDR3 gives the full variable domain: GAGVSQSPSNKVTEKGKDVELRCDPISGHTALYWYRQSLGQGLEFLIYFQGNSAPDKSGLPSDRFSAERTGGSVSTLTIQRTQQEDSAVYLCASSPPLGTSGSPPYFGPGTRLTVL.

This rearrangement joins TRBV27 to TRBJ1-2, with 8 bases that match TRBD1. Germline CDR1 is MNHEY and CDR2 is SMNVEV (reference sequence). CDR3 size: 14 residues. Germline trimming cut 5 bases from V and 5 bases from J; bases unmatched to any gene: 7. The CDR3 here is CASSPDRGAYGYTF. In DNA, the CDR3 is TGTGCCAGCAGTCCCGACAGGGGAGCTTATGGCTACACCTTC.

The J gene is TRBJ2-5, the V gene TRBV21-1; the table names TRBD2, a call not compared with the DNA. TRBV21-1 constitutes a pseudogene. The CDR3 is made up of 18 amino acids. CDR3 sequence (DNA): TGTGCCAGCAGCAAAGTCCGGGGGACTAGCGGGAGTAGGGAGACCCAGTACTTC. This encodes CASSKVRGTSGSRETQYF.

The CDR3 sequence is CASLTWNTEAFF. Written as DNA, the CDR3 is TGTGCCAGCCTCACTTGGAACACTGAAGCTTTCTTT. The chain uses TRBV28 and TRBJ1-1; D unresolved. Trimming removed 8 bases from V and 1 base from J, with 8 bases in between. Germline CDR1 MDHEN, CDR2 SYDVKM. The CDR3 length is 12 residues. Full variable domain (remainder filled in from reference TRBV28 and TRBJ1-1): DVKVTQSSRYLVKRTGEKVFLECVQDMDHENMFWYRQDPGLGLRLIYFSYDVKMKEKGDIPEGYSVSREKKERFSLILESASTNQTSMYLCASLTWNTEAFFGQGTRLTVV.

This chain uses TRBV7-3 with TRBJ2-3, with D tentatively TRBD1 (6 bases). Germline values: CDR1 SGHTA, CDR2 FQGTGA. The CDR3 is 14 residues long. Trimming left V 7 bases short and J 2 bases short, with 13 bases between. CDR3 sequence reads: CASKVQGNTDTQYF. The CDR3 DNA is TGTGCCAGCAAAGTCCAGGGGAACACAGATACGCAGTATTTT.

The chain uses TRBV4-2 and TRBJ2-2; 10 bases match TRBD1. This CDR3 contains 17 residues. V shed 1 base and J 0 bases; nucleotides not matched to a gene: 2. CDR1 and CDR2 (germline): LGHNA, YNFKEQ. CDR3 residues: CASSQGGTGANTGELFF. The DNA for the CDR3 is TGTGCCAGCAGCCAAGGAGGGACAGGGGCGAACACCGGGGAGCTGTTTTTT.

Turning to this clone: Germline is not matched at one junction end, which may reflect a read error. The chain joins TRBV7-9 to TRBJ2-6; a weak D match, TRBD1 (5 bases). This CDR3 has 14 residues. Germline CDR1 SEHNR, CDR2 FQNEAQ (reference sequence). CDR3 DNA sequence: TGTGCCAGCGCCAGGGTTCTTGGGGCCAACGCCCTGACTTTC. Its translation: CASARVLGANALTF.

This chain links TRBV9 with TRBJ2-3, with TRBD2 matching 8 bases. The CDR3 contains 15 residues. Germline V gene data show CDR1 as SGDLS and CDR2 as YYNGEE. J was trimmed by 3 bases and V by 4 bases; bases with no gene match: 7. Here the CDR3 DNA reads TGTGCCAGCAGCTCTCGCGCTAGCGGGACAGATACGCAGTATTTT. This encodes CASSSRASGTDTQYF.

The CDR3 DNA sequence: TGTGCCTGGAGTGTACAGGGGCACGAGCAGTACTTC. It specifies CAWSVQGHEQYF. V usage is TRBV30 and J usage is TRBJ2-7; 7 positions match TRBD1. Germline-derived CDR1 and CDR2 are GTSNPN and SVGIG (reference sequence). The J segment lost 5 bases and the V segment lost 0 bases, leaving 1 base of the junction unmatched. The CDR3 consists of 12 residues.

This sequence joins TRBV11-2 and TRBJ2-3, with 8 bases matching TRBD2. This CDR3 spans 15 amino acids. The germline gives CDR1 SGHAT, CDR2 FQNNGV. V lost 1 base to trimming and J lost 6 bases; unmatched junction nucleotides: 6. Here the CDR3 reads CASSLAGGALDTQYF. For the CDR3, the DNA is TGTGCCAGCAGCTTAGCGGGGGGGGCCTTGGATACGCAGTATTTT.

In this sample, this clone turned up once. The chain has TRBV7-6 and TRBJ2-1; D unresolved. V was trimmed by 1 base and J by 4 bases, leaving 14 bases between them. CDR3 length: 16 amino acids. Looked up from germline, CDR1 is SGHVS and CDR2 is FNYEAQ. The CDR3, as DNA: TGTGCCAGCAGCTTAGGAGGCAGAGCGTTGTACAATGAGCAGTTCTTC. Encoded protein: CASSLGGRALYNEQFF.

This sequence joins TRBV15 and TRBJ2-7, with 7 bases that match TRBD2. Per germline, CDR1 LNHNV and CDR2 YYDKDF (reference sequence). The CDR3 consists of 15 residues. The V and J ends lost 2 bases and 2 bases, in that order; junction bases with no gene match: 6. CDR3 sequence: CATSRNSGPTYEQYF. The CDR3 DNA follows: TGTGCCACCAGCAGAAATAGCGGGCCAACCTACGAGCAGTACTTC.